This T cell receptor beta chain is from a study of cytomegalovirus exposure and HLA in healthy donors. Note on this clone: Its specificity is not known.

PCR was performed using 60 Vbeta and 13 Jbeta primers. Sequencing used immunoSEQ multiplex PCR; TCRdb keeps in-frame clones, though not all of them. The table lists 70,000 or so clones, around 74% of them singletons. Germline V lookup: CDR1 MNHEY, CDR2 SVGAGI. The CDR3 is 16 amino acids. Trimming took 2 bases from V and 2 from J; bases not matched to a gene: 6. Regarding the study as a whole: The study listed under 200 cytomegalovirus-associated TCR beta chains. A prior analysis recorded that most TCR beta V segments were productive about 90% or about 30% of the time. Owing to their indistinguishability, certain V segments, notably TRBV6-2 and TRBV6-3, were excluded.

The chain is built from TRBV6-5 and TRBJ2-7; 10 bases match TRBD2. Source material: PBMCs. The source of this sequence is a woman aged 55-69 years in good health and CMV-seropositive. CDR3 protein: CASSYASGGTTYEQYF. The CDR3, as DNA: TGTGCCAGCAGTTACGCTAGCGGGGGTACTACCTACGAGCAGTACTTC.